Below, one T cell receptor beta chain is given with its context. Its specificity is unknown. Lacking the conserved final phenylalanine or tryptophan, this CDR3 likely reflects a read error. This entry is derived from a study of tumor and adjacent non-tumor tissue in lung cancer. Study-wide results and limits: Compared with tumor, normal lung showed significantly lower TCR diversity. In normal lung, the top 100 clones were significantly more dominant than in tumor.

Three rounds of nested PCR, following a modified ARM-PCR protocol, produced the TCRbeta library. In TCRdb, the multiplex PCR reads were re-called with MiXCR into one record per CDR3 protein. This sample has 45,000 to 65,000 distinct CDR3 sequences; 60% to 80% occur once, and the top ten carry around a quarter. Trimming pared 1 base from V and 5 bases from J, leaving 11 bases between. This CDR3 is built from 13 residues. The germline V gene has CDR1 DFQATT and CDR2 SNEGSKA (reference sequence). The template was RNA from unsorted bulk tissue. Distant lung tissue was collected more than 3 cm away from the tumor edge.

The chain recombines TRBV20-1 with TRBJ2-5; weak D call: TRBD1 (5 bases). The sample taken for sequencing was distant non-tumor lung tissue. This clonotype originated in a woman aged 55-75 years with non-small cell lung cancer. The CDR3 reads CSARAPKGETQYL. In nucleotides, the CDR3 is TGCAGTGCTAGAGCCCCGAAGGGGGAGACCCAGTACTTA.